One sample yielded the 24 T cell receptor beta chains listed below, sequenced in a study of blood T cells in healthy people across ages. Using a J-beta primer mix together with a sample-barcoded 5' primer, a second PCR was run for roughly 6 to 12 cycles. TCRdb independently ran MiXCR on the 5' RACE reads; one entry per CDR3 protein. Here the sample spans fewer than 750,000 distinct CDR3 sequences, around 50% being singletons. Sequenced material: blood. Receptor source: a man at least 80 years old in good health.

This clonotype was seen at least ten times. The chain is built from TRBV6-5 and TRBJ1-6; 7 bases map to TRBD1. The CDR3 spans 18 residues. V dropped 6 bases and J dropped 0; count of bases not matched to a gene: 11. CDR1 is MNHEY, CDR2 SVGAGI, per germline. The CDR3 spells CASSPREQGTSYNSPLHF. The CDR3 region has the DNA TGTGCCAGCAGCCCTAGAGAACAGGGGACCTCCTATAATTCACCCCTCCACTTT.

Only a few counts were recorded for this clonotype. The chain has TRBV24-1 and TRBJ2-1; D is ambiguous. Trimming left V 3 bases short and J 5 bases short, with 10 bases between. Germline V lookup: CDR1 KGHDR, CDR2 SFDVKD. The length of the CDR3 is 14 residues. CDR3 sequence (DNA): TGTGCCACCAGTGATGCCCCGGCGGACAATGAGCAGTTCTTC. It encodes CATSDAPADNEQFF.

The chain combines TRBV29-1 with TRBJ2-1; 10 bases are a match to TRBD1. Trimming at V came to 7 bases and at J to 8 bases, leaving 5 bases not matched to a gene. Germline V gene sequence: CDR1 SQVTM, CDR2 ANQGSEA. The CDR3 spans 12 residues. The CDR3: CSAGQGVHEQFF. CDR3 nucleotides: TGCAGCGCAGGACAGGGGGTCCATGAGCAGTTCTTC.

In this sample, this clonotype turned up a few times. The chain recombines TRBV10-3 with TRBJ1-2, with 9 bases that match TRBD1. The CDR3 contains 13 residues. V shed 10 bases and J 13 bases; nucleotides not matched to a gene: 16. CDR1 and CDR2 (germline): ENHRY, SYGVKD. The DNA for the CDR3 is TGTGCCACTACCGGGACAGGGACCGGTGGGGGCACCTTC. Protein sequence: CATTGTGTGGGTF.

In regard to this clonotype: At one of its ends the junction is not consistent with the germline gene, which may arise from a read error. The V gene is TRBV7-3, the J gene TRBJ2-1, with TRBD2 identical over 9 bases. CDR1 and CDR2 from the germline V gene are SGHTA and FQGTGA. The CDR3 extends over 18 amino acids. DNA for the CDR3: TGTGCCAGCAGCTTAGTGGGGCTAGCGGGGAGCTCCCACAATGAGCAGTTCTTC. Its translation is CASSLVGLAGSSHNEQFF.

This sequence joins TRBV7-2 and TRBJ2-7; 13 nucleotides match TRBD2. With V trimmed by 1 base and J by 7 bases, 7 bases remained unmatched. The CDR3 runs to 16 residues. Germline assignment: CDR1 SGHTA and CDR2 FQGNSA. CDR3 nucleotide sequence: TGTGCCAGCAGCTTAGTCACAGGACTAGCGGGAGAAGAGCAGTACTTC. It specifies CASSLVTGLAGEEQYF.

The V and J genes are TRBV6-2 or TRBV6-3 and TRBJ2-1; D remains ambiguous. Trimming shortened V by 6 bases and J by 0 bases, and 9 bases separated the two germline ends. The CDR3 is 14 amino acids. Germline values: CDR1 MNHEY, CDR2 SVGEGT. The CDR3 DNA reads TGTGCCAGCAGCGGGCCGAGCTCCTACAATGAGCAGTTCTTC. Protein: CASSGPSSYNEQFF.

The gene calls are TRBV20-1 and TRBJ2-1, with TRBD2 matching 7 bases. This CDR3 contains 18 residues. Trimming removed 6 bases from V and 9 bases from J; junction bases left unmatched: 26. Germline-derived CDR1 and CDR2 are DFQATT and SNEGSKA (reference sequence). CDR3 in amino acids: CSASSSFHELAAVGEQFF. DNA of the CDR3: TGCAGTGCCTCGAGCTCGTTCCATGAGCTAGCGGCCGTGGGTGAGCAGTTCTTC.

The chain links TRBV20-1 to TRBJ2-3; 13 nucleotides line up with TRBD2. V lost 5 bases and J lost 3; bases outside the gene matches: 5. The CDR3 consists of 15 residues. CDR1 and CDR2 from the germline V gene are DFQATT and SNEGSKA (reference sequence). CDR3 DNA sequence: TGCAGTGCTGGGACTAGCGGGGTCTTGACAGATACGCAGTATTTT. Translation gives CSAGTSGVLTDTQYF.

This sequence joins TRBV7-3 and TRBJ2-1; TRBD2 might be the D (5 bases). V was clipped by 5 bases and J by 0 bases, with 17 bases between them. The CDR3 contains 17 residues. Germline V CDR1 and CDR2: SGHTA, FQGTGA. This chain's CDR3 is CASSPTAGTSSYNEQFF. DNA for the CDR3: TGTGCCAGCAGCCCAACGGCGGGCACCAGCTCCTACAATGAGCAGTTCTTC. The variable domain in full, completed from reference TRBV7-3 and TRBJ2-1, reads GAGVSQTPSNKVTEKGKYVELRCDPISGHTALYWYRQSLGQGPEFLIYFQGTGAADDSGLPNDRFFAVRPEGSVSTLKIQRTERGDSAVYLCASSPTAGTSSYNEQFFGPGTRLTVL.

As regards this clonotype: Given the absence of the conserved phenylalanine or tryptophan at the CDR3 end, a read error is likely. The CDR3 region is CASRPPGNTIYL. Written as DNA, the CDR3 is TGTGCCAGCAGGCCACCCGGAAACACCATATATCTT. J is TRBJ1-3 and V is TRBV6-6; D call uncertain. Trimming took 6 bases from V and 4 from J, leaving 7 bases between them. The CDR3 contains 12 residues. The germline gives CDR1 MNHNY, CDR2 SVGAGI (reference sequence).

In nucleotides, the CDR3 is TGTGCCAGCAGCGTTGGGACAGGGGCTACTTTCACCTACGAGCAGTACTTC. It specifies CASSVGTGATFTYEQYF. The chain links TRBV9 to TRBJ2-1; 10 nucleotides line up with TRBD1. The J call may be wrong; the DNA end is better matched by TRBJ2-7. This CDR3 region has 17 residues. Germline CDR1 SGDLS, CDR2 YYNGEE.

This clonotype was seen a handful of times. This chain links TRBV5-1 with TRBJ1-4; 8 nucleotides align to TRBD1. CDR3 length: 14 amino acids. Unmatched junction bases numbered 2, after V lost 1 base and J lost 6 bases. CDR1 SGHRS and CDR2 YFSETQ come from the germline V gene. The CDR3 nucleotides are TGCGCCAGCAGCTTGCAGGGGGCGGATGAAAAACTGTTTTTT. Encoded protein: CASSLQGADEKLFF.

This chain joins TRBV5-1 and TRBJ1-3; D gene uncertain. Per the germline V gene, CDR1 is SGHRS and CDR2 is YFSETQ. The CDR3 length is 15 residues. The V gene lost 0 bases and the J gene lost 8 bases, with 15 bases spanning the gap. The CDR3 loop reads CASSLEGPERDTIYF. The CDR3 DNA sequence: TGCGCCAGCAGCTTGGAAGGCCCGGAACGGGACACCATATATTTT. The variable domain in full, with the rest retrieved from reference TRBV5-1 and TRBJ1-3, is KAGVTQTPRYLIKTRGQQVTLSCSPISGHRSVSWYQQTPGQGLQFLFEYFSETQRNKGNFPGRFSGRQFSNSRSEMNVSTLELGDSALYLCASSLEGPERDTIYFGEGSWLTVV.

The chain carries TRBV7-9 and TRBJ1-6; a possible D gene is TRBD1 (5 bases). Trimming removed 5 bases at V and 4 bases at J, with 6 bases between. This CDR3 is 13 amino acids long. Germline assignment: CDR1 SEHNR and CDR2 FQNEAQ (reference sequence). Here the CDR3 reads CASSRGYNSPLHF. In DNA, the CDR3 is TGTGCCAGCAGCCGGGGGTATAATTCACCCCTCCACTTT.

This clonotype was detected only a few times. This chain uses TRBV3-1 with TRBJ2-1; 8 nucleotides agree with TRBD2. Looked up from germline, CDR1 is LGHDT and CDR2 is YNNKEL (reference sequence). V trimming: 4 bases; J trimming: 5 bases; junction bases outside the gene matches: 10. The CDR3 is made up of 16 amino acids. CDR3 bases: TGTGCCAGCAGCCCCTCTGGCGGGAGGACCGACAATGAGCAGTTCTTC. Translation: CASSPSGGRTDNEQFF.

With regard to this clonotype: Compared with germline, one end of the junction differs, possibly owing to a read error. The chain employs TRBV3-1 and TRBJ2-5; 7 bases are a match to TRBD2. This CDR3 comprises 16 residues. Germline V gene sequence: CDR1 LGHDT, CDR2 YNNKEL (reference sequence). The CDR3 spells CASRVKRASGQETQYF. CDR3 DNA: TGTGCTAGCAGGGTAAAAAGGGCTAGCGGACAAGAGACCCAGTACTTC.

This clonotype showed up just once. The V gene is TRBV7-2, the J gene TRBJ2-7; D unresolved. The germline CDR1 and CDR2 sequences are SGHTA and FQGNSA. V was pared by 1 base and J by 0 bases, with 13 bases between. This CDR3 is built from 16 residues. The CDR3 loop is CASSLVGVFPSYEQYF. The CDR3 nucleotides are TGTGCCAGCAGCTTAGTTGGGGTTTTTCCCTCCTACGAGCAGTACTTC.

CDR3 nucleotides: TGTGCCAGCACTGAGGGCCACGAGCAGTACTTC. Its protein is CASTEGHEQYF. The J gene is TRBJ2-7, the V gene TRBV7-2, with a possible D match to TRBD2 (5 bases). The length of the CDR3 is 11 residues. Germline CDR1 is SGHTA and CDR2 is FQGNSA. Between the trimmed V and J ends, which lost 7 bases and 5 bases, there was a span of 9 bases.

The count of this clonotype is one. The chain recombines TRBV3-1 with TRBJ2-5, with 7 bases aligning to TRBD2. CDR3 length: 15 amino acids. Losses at the gene ends were 3 bases for V and 10 bases for J; bases not matched to a gene: 14. Germline assignment: CDR1 LGHDT and CDR2 YNNKEL (reference sequence). CDR3 protein: CASSQGGVGEVDQYF. CDR3 coding DNA: TGTGCCAGCAGCCAGGGAGGGGTAGGCGAGGTGGACCAGTACTTC.

This clonotype was detected only a few times. The chain couples TRBV3-1 to TRBJ2-1; TRBD2 matches at 7 bases. The CDR3 contains 16 residues. Germline loops: CDR1 LGHDT, CDR2 YNNKEL (reference sequence). Trimming took 0 bases from V and 5 from J; bases not matched to a gene: 7. Here the CDR3 DNA reads TGTGCCAGCAGCCAAGATGCCAGCGGGGCCCACAATGAGCAGTTCTTC. This translates into CASSQDASGAHNEQFF.

The sample holds a few counts of this clonotype. The chain combines TRBV20-1 with TRBJ2-3, with D unclear. CDR3 length: 15 residues. Germline loops: CDR1 DFQATT, CDR2 SNEGSKA (reference sequence). Between the trimmed V and J ends, which lost 2 bases and 5 bases, there was a span of 17 bases. CDR3 sequence (DNA): TGCAGTGCTAGAAGCCCCCGCACCTCAGGAGATACGCAGTATTTT. It is translated as CSARSPRTSGDTQYF.

This clonotype was counted between two and nine times. This chain links TRBV27 with TRBJ1-1, with D unresolved. This CDR3 is built from 13 residues. The V end was cut by 6 bases, the J end by 4 bases, with 12 bases between. Germline V gene lookup returns CDR1 MNHEY and CDR2 SMNVEV (reference sequence). Here the CDR3 reads CASRDDKFTEAFF. In nucleotides, the CDR3 is TGTGCCAGCAGGGACGACAAGTTCACTGAAGCTTTCTTT.

The chain links TRBV10-3 to TRBJ2-5; D possibly matches TRBD1 or TRBD2 (5 bases each). The DNA end favors TRBJ2-7, so the J call may be wrong. This CDR3 spans 13 amino acids. The germline V gene has CDR1 ENHRY and CDR2 SYGVKD. The DNA for the CDR3 is TGTGCCATACGGGACGGGGCCCGGGACGAGCAGTACTTC. Its protein product is CAIRDGARDEQYF.